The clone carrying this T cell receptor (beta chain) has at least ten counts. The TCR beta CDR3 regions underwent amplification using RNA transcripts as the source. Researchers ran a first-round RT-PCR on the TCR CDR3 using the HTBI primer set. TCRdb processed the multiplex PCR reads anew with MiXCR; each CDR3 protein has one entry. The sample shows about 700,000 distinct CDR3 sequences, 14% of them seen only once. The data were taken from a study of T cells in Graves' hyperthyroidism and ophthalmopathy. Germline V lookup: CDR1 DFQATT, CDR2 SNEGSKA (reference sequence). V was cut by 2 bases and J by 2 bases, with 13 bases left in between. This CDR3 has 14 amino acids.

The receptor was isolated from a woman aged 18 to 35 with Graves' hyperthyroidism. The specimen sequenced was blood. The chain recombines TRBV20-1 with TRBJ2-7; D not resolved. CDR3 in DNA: TGCAGTGCTAGAAATCCTGGGGTACCCTACGAGCAGTACTTC. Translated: CSARNPGVPYEQYF.